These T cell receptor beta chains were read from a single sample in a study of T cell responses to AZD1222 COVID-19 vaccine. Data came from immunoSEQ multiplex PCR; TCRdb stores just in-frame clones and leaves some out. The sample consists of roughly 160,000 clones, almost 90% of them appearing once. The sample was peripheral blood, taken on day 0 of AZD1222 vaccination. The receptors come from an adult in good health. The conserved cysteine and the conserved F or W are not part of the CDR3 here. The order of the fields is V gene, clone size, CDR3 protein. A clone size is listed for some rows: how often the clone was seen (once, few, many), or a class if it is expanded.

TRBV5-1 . ASSLGTGDQPQH
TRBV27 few ASSLSRFPVVAGTVVEF
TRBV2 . ASSERNRAGGELF
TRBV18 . ASSAAGGAKETQY
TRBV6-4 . ASSDSSSGRGYEQF
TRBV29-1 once SVEKGSGNTIY
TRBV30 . AWSVQDRARQPQH
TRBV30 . AWSLGPREAF
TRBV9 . ASSLGVDNSPLH
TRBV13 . ASSLGQGGGYT
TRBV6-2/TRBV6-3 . ASSYWSPRQGARGNTGEQF
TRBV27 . ASSLSGRVSGNTIY
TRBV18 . ASSPPPSPDTQY
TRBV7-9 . ASSAGGYNQPQH
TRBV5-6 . ASSLQAYEAF
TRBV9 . ASSVGIDGDAFLL